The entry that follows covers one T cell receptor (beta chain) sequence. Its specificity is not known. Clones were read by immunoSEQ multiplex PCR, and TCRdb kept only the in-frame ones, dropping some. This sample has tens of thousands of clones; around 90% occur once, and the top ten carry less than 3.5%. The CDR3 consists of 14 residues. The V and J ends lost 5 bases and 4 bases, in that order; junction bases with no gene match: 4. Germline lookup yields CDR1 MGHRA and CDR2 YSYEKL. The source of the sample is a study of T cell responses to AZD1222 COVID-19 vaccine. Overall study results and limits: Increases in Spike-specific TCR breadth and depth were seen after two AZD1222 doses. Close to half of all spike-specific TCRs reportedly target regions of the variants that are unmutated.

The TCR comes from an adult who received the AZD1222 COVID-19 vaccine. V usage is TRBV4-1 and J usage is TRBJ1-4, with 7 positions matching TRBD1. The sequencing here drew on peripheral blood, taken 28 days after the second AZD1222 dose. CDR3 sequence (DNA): TGCGCCAGCAGCTTGGGACAGCTTAATGAAAAACTGTTTTTT. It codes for CASSLGQLNEKLFF.